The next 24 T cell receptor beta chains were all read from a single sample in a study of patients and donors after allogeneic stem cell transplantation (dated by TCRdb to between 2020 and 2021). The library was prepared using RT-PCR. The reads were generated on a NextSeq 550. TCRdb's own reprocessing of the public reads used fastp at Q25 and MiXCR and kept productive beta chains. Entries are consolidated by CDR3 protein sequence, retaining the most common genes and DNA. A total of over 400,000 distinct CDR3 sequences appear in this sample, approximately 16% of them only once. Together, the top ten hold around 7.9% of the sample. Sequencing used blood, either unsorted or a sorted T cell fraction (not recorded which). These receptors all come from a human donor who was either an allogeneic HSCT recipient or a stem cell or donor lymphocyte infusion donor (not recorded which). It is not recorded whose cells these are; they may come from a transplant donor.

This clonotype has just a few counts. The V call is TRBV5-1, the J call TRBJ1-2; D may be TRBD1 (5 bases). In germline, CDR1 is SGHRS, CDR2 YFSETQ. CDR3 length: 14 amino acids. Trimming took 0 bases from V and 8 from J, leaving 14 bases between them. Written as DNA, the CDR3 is TGCGCCAGCAGCTTGGAAGCCAGGGTGCGGGGCTACACCTTC. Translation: CASSLEARVRGYTF.

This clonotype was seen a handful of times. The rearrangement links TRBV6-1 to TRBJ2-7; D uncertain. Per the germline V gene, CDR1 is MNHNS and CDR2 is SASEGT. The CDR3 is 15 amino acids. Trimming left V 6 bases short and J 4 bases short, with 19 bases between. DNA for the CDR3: TGTGCCAGCAGACCCACCGATATGAGGAAATACGAGCAGTACTTC. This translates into CASRPTDMRKYEQYF.

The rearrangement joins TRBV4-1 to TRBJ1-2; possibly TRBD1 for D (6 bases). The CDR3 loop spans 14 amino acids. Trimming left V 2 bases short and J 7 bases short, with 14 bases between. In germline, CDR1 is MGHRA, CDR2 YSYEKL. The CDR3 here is CASSQPGRGGGYTF. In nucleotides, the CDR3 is TGCGCCAGCAGCCAACCTGGGAGGGGGGGTGGCTACACCTTC.

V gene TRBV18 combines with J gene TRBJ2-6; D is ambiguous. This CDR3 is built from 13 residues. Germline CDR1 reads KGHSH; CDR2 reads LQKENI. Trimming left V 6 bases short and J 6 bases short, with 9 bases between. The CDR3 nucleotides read TGTGCCAGCTCCACTGTTCCGGCCAACGTCCTGACTTTC. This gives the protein CASSTVPANVLTF. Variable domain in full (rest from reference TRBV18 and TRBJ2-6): NAGVMQNPRHLVRRRGQEARLRCSPMKGHSHVYWYRQLPEEGLKFMVYLQKENIIDESGMPKERFSAEFPKEGPSILRIQQVVRGDSAAYFCASSTVPANVLTFGAGSRLTVL.

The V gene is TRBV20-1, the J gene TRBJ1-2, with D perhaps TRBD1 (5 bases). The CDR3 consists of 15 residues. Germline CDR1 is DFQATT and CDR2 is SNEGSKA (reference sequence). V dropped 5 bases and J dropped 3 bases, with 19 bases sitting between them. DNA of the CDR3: TGCAGTGCTCCCCCCCGGGGCTCGGACTACTATGGCTACACCTTC. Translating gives CSAPPRGSDYYGYTF.

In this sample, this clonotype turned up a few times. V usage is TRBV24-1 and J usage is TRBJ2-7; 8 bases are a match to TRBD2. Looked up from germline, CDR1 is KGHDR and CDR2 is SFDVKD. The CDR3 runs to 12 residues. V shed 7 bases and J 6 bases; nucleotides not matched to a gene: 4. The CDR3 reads CATSGTRSEQYF. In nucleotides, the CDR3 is TGTGCCACCAGCGGGACTAGGTCCGAGCAGTACTTC.

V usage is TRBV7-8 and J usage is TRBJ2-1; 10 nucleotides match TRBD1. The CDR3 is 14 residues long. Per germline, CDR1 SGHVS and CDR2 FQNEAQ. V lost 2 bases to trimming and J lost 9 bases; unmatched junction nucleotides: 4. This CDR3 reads CASSLTGTGAEQFF. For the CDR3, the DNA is TGTGCCAGCAGCTTAACCGGGACAGGGGCTGAGCAGTTCTTC.

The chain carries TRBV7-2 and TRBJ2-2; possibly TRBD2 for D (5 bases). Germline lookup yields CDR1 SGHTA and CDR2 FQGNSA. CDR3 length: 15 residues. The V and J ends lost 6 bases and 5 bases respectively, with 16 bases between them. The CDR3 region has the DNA TGTGCCAGCAGTTTTAGGATTCGGGGAACCGGGGAGCTGTTTTTT. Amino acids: CASSFRIRGTGELFF.

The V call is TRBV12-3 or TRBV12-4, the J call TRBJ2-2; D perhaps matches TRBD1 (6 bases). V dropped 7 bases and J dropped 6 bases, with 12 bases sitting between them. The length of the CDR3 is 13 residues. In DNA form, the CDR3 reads TGTGCCAGCAAAAGAGAGGGGGCCGGGGAGCTGTTTTTT. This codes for CASKREGAGELFF.

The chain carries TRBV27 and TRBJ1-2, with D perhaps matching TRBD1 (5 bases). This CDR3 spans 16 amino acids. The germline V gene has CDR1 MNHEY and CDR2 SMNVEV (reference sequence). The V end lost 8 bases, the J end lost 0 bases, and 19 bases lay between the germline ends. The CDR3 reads CASASLTRGSNYGYTF. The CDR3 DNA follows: TGTGCCAGCGCCTCACTCACGCGGGGGTCTAACTATGGCTACACCTTC.

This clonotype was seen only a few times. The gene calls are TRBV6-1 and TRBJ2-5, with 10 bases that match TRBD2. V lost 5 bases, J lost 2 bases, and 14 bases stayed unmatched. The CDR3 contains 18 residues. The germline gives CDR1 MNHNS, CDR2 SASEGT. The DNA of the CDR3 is TGTGCCAGCAGTATCCGCAGGACTAGCGGACAGCTTCAAGAGACCCAGTACTTC. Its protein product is CASSIRRTSGQLQETQYF.

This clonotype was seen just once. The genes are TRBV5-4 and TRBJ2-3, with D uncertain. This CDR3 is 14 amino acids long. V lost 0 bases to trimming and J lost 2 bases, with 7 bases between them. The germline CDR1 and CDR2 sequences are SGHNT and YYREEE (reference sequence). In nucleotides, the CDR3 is TGTGCCAGCAGCTTGGAGATCTACACAGATACGCAGTATTTT. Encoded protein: CASSLEIYTDTQYF.

CDR3 sequence (DNA): TGTGCCAGCAGCTATTTTCACGCTGAGCAGTTCTTC. It yields the protein CASSYFHAEQFF. The rearrangement joins TRBV6-2 or TRBV6-3 to TRBJ2-1; D gene unclear. The CDR3 loop spans 12 amino acids. Per germline, CDR1 MNHEY and CDR2 SVGEGT. V was shortened by 6 bases and J by 9 bases, with 12 bases between the two germline ends.

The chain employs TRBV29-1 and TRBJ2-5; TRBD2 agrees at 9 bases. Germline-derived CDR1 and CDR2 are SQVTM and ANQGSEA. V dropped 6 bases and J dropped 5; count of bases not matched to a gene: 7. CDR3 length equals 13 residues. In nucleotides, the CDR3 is TGCAGCGTGCGGGGGGGCCCGGTGGAGACCCAGTACTTC. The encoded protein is CSVRGGPVETQYF.

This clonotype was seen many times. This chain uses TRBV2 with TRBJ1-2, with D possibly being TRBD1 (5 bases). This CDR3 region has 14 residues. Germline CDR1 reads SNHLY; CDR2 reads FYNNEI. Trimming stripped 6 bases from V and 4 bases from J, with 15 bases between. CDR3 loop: CASRDLGGIYGYTF. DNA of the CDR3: TGTGCCAGCAGGGATCTCGGGGGAATCTATGGCTACACCTTC.

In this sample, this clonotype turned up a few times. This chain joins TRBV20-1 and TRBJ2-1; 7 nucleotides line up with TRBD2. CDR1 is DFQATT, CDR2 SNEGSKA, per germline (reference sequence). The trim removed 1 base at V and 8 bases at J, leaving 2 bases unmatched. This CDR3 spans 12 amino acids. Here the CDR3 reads CSARGLADEQFF. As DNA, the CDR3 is TGCAGTGCTAGAGGGCTAGCGGATGAGCAGTTCTTC.

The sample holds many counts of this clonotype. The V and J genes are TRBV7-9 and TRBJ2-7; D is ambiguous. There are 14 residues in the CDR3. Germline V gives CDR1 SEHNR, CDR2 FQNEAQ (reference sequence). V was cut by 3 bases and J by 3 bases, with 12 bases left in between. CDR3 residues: CASSFPHKSYEQYF. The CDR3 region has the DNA TGTGCCAGCAGCTTCCCCCACAAGAGCTACGAGCAGTACTTC.

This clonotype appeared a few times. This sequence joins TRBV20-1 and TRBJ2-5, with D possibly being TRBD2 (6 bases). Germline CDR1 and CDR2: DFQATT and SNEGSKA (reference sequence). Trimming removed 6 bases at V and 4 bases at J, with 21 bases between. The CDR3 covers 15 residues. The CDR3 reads CSAEPENRRGETQYF. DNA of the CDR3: TGCAGTGCGGAGCCCGAAAACAGGCGGGGAGAGACCCAGTACTTC.

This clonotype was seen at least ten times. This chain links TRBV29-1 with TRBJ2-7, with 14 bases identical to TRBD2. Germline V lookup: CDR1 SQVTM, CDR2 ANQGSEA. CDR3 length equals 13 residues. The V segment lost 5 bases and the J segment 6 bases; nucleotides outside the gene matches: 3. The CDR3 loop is CSVWTSGRTEQYF. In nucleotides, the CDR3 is TGCAGCGTTTGGACTAGCGGGAGGACCGAGCAGTACTTC.

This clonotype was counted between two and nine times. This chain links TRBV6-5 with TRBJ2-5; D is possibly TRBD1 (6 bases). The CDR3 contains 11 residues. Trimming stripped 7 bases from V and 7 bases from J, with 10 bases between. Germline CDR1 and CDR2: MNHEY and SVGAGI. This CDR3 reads CASNSGVTQYF. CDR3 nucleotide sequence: TGTGCCAGCAATTCAGGGGTGACCCAGTACTTC.

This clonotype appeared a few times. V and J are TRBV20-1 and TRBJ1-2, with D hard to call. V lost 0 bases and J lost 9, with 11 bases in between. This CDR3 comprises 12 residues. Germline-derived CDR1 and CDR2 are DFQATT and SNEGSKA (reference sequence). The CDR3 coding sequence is TGCAGTGCTAGAGATTGGAGGGAACGCTACACCTTC. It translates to CSARDWRERYTF.

CDR3 nucleotides: TGCAGTGCTCATAAGTACAACACGAACACTGAAGCTTTCTTT. This codes for CSAHKYNTNTEAFF. The genes are TRBV20-1 and TRBJ1-1; D not resolved. The V and J ends lost 5 bases and 1 base respectively, with 14 bases between them. Germline assignment: CDR1 DFQATT and CDR2 SNEGSKA (reference sequence). This CDR3 is built from 14 residues.

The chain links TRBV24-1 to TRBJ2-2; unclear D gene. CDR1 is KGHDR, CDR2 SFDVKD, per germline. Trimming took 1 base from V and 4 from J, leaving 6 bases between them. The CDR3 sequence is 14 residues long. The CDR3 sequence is CATSDFWGTGELFF. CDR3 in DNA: TGTGCCACCAGTGATTTTTGGGGCACCGGGGAGCTGTTTTTT.

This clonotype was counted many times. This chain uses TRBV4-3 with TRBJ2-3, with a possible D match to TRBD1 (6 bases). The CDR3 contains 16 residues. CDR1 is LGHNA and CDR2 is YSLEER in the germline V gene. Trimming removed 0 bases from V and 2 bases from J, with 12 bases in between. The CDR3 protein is CASSQDPRGLTDTQYF. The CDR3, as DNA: TGCGCCAGCAGCCAAGATCCCAGGGGTCTCACAGATACGCAGTATTTT.